The clone carrying this T cell receptor (beta chain) turned up a few times. The antigen remains unidentified. A sample-barcoded 5' primer and a J-beta primer mix were used in a second PCR of roughly 7 to 11 cycles. TCRdb itself ran the 5' RACE reads through MiXCR, one entry per CDR3 protein. The top ten clones hold roughly 23% of a sample with about 970,000 distinct CDR3 sequences, 45% to 60% of them seen once. Per the germline V gene, CDR1 is DFQATT and CDR2 is SNEGSKA (reference sequence). The V gene lost 0 bases and the J gene lost 5 bases, with 10 bases spanning the gap. The CDR3 consists of 14 residues. The entry originates in a study of blood T cells in healthy people across ages. The donors, healthy Caucasians from Russia, were aged roughly 6 to 90. Overall study results and limits: Researchers report that TCR beta diversity correlated strongly with naive T cell percentage.

Sequenced: blood. This clonotype was sampled from a woman aged 55-69 years in good health. This chain connects TRBV20-1 to TRBJ1-4; D is possibly TRBD1 (5 bases). In nucleotides, the CDR3 is TGCAGTGCTAGAGATACGGCAGGGAATGAAAAACTGTTTTTT. This encodes CSARDTAGNEKLFF.